A selection of T cell receptor beta chains follows, all from one sample in a study of CD8+ T cells in alopecia areata. Sequenced by immunoSEQ multiplex PCR; TCRdb stores in-frame clones only, minus some. Counted here are around 300,000 clones, 60% occurring once; the ten biggest clones make up 0.9% to 0.95%. Sequencing used CD4+ T cells sorted from blood, obtained between weeks 51 and 52, from a patient treated with tofacitinib. The receptors were sampled from a human donor with alopecia areata. CDR3s include the opening cysteine and the closing phenylalanine or tryptophan. D genes are given only for firm matches. Only part of the rows carry a size: once, few, many, or a class if the clone is expanded.

j_gene,d_gene,abundance,v_gene,CDR3aa,CDR3nt
TRBJ2-1,.,few,TRBV6-6,CASALPGPLEFF,TGTGCCAGCGCGCTACCGGGGCCACTGGAGTTCTTC
TRBJ2-2,.,.,TRBV9,CASSVGAGTNTGELFF,TGTGCCAGCAGCGTAGGGGCAGGGACGAACACCGGGGAGCTGTTTTTT
TRBJ1-1,TRBD1,few,TRBV19,CATLRLTGQGMNTEAFF,TGTGCCACCTTAAGGTTGACGGGACAGGGAATGAACACTGAAGCTTTCTTT
TRBJ2-2,TRBD2,once,TRBV29-1,CSVRGDTGELFF,TGCAGCGTTCGGGGGGACACCGGGGAGCTGTTTTTT
TRBJ1-2,.,few,TRBV29-1,CSFGDPAGGYTF,TGCAGCTTCGGGGATCCGGCGGGTGGCTACACCTTC
TRBJ1-4,.,.,TRBV20-1,CSASMGEKLFF,TGCAGTGCTTCGATGGGTGAAAAACTGTTTTTT
TRBJ2-3,TRBD2,.,TRBV6-6,CASSPGGSDTQYF,TGTGCCAGCAGTCCCGGGGGGTCAGATACGCAGTATTTT
TRBJ2-6,TRBD1,.,TRBV11-1,CASSRQGRSSGANVLTF,TGTGCCAGCAGCCGACAGGGGAGATCCTCTGGGGCCAACGTCCTGACTTTC
TRBJ1-2,.,.,TRBV29-1,CSVDSNTVGYTF,TGCAGCGTTGATTCAAATACGGTTGGCTACACCTTC
TRBJ2-1,.,.,TRBV12-5,CASGLLTPYNEQFF,TGTGCTAGTGGCCTCCTGACACCTTACAATGAGCAGTTCTTC
TRBJ2-7,.,.,TRBV5-8,CASSFKRVPYEQYF,TGTGCCAGCAGCTTTAAGCGGGTCCCCTACGAGCAGTACTTC
TRBJ1-1,.,.,TRBV7-9,CASSFPQAPEAFF,TGTGCCAGCAGCTTTCCACAGGCTCCTGAAGCTTTCTTT
TRBJ2-5,.,few,TRBV7-2,CASSLIQTQYF,TGTGCCAGCAGCTTAATTCAGACCCAGTACTTC
TRBJ2-7,.,.,TRBV12-2,CASRRRDRGNYEQYF,TGTGCAAGTCGCAGACGGGACAGGGGGAACTACGAGCAGTACTTC
TRBJ2-5,.,.,TRBV5-1,CASSRNSLETQYF,TGCGCCAGCAGCCGGAACAGTTTGGAGACCCAGTACTTC
TRBJ1-6,.,.,TRBV4-2,CASSQVQGDSPLHF,TGTGCCAGCAGCCAAGTCCAGGGTGATTCACCCCTCCACTTT